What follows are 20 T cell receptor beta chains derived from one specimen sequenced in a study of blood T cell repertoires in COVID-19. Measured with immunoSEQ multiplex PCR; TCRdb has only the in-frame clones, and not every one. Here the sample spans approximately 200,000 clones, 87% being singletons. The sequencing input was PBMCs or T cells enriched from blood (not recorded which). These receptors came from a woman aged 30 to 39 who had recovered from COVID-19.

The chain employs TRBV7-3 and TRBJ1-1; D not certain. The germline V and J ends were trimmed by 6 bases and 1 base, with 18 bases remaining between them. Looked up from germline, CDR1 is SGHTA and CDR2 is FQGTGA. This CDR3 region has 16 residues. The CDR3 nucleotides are TGTGCCAGCAGTCCCTCCCCTCCCAGGCAGAACACTGAAGCTTTCTTT. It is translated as CASSPSPPRQNTEAFF.

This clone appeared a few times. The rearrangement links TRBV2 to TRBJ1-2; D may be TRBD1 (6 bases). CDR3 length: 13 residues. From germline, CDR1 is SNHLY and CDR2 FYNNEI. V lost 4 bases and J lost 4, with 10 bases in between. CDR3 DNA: TGTGCCAGCAGTGCTCAGGGGAGCTATGGCTACACCTTC. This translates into CASSAQGSYGYTF.

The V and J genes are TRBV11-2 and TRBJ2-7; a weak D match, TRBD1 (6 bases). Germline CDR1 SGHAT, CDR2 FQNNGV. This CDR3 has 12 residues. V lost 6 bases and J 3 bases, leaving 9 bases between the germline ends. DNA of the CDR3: TGTGCCAGCAGACTGACAGGCTACGAGCAGTACTTC. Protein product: CASRLTGYEQYF.

The CDR3 sequence: CASSLGGGSNQPQHF. CDR3 in DNA: TGCGCCAGCAGCTTGGGGGGCGGAAGCAATCAGCCCCAGCATTTT. This sequence joins TRBV5-1 and TRBJ1-5, with D tentatively TRBD1 (5 bases). Germline CDR1 SGHRS, CDR2 YFSETQ. The germline V and J ends were trimmed by 0 bases and 1 base, with 8 bases remaining between them. The CDR3 runs 15 residues.

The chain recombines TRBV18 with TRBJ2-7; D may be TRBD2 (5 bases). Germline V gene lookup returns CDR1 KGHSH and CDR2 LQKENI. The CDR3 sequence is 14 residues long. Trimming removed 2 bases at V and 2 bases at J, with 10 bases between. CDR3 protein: CASSPGSAPYEQYF. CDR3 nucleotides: TGTGCCAGCTCACCAGGTAGCGCTCCCTACGAGCAGTACTTC. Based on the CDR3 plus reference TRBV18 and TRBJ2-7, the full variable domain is NAGVMQNPRHLVRRRGQEARLRCSPMKGHSHVYWYRQLPEEGLKFMVYLQKENIIDESGMPKERFSAEFPKEGPSILRIQQVVRGDSAAYFCASSPGSAPYEQYFGPGTRLTVT.

This chain's CDR3 is CASSLGSGTESNGYTF. DNA for the CDR3: TGTGCCAGCAGCTTAGGCTCCGGGACAGAGTCAAATGGCTACACCTTC. The V gene is TRBV7-2, the J gene TRBJ1-2, with 7 bases that match TRBD1. CDR1 is SGHTA, CDR2 FQGNSA, per germline. J was trimmed by 6 bases and V by 1 base; bases with no gene match: 11. This CDR3 region has 16 residues.

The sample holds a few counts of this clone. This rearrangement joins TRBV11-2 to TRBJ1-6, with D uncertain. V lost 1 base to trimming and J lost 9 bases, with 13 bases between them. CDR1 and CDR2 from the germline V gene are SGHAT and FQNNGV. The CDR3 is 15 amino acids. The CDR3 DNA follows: TGTGCCAGCAGCTTAGTCCGGGGAATCGGTTCACCCCTCCACTTT. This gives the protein CASSLVRGIGSPLHF.

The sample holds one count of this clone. The CDR3 loop is CASSLIRTGAEAFF. In DNA form, the CDR3 reads TGTGCCAGCAGCTTGATAAGGACAGGGGCTGAAGCTTTCTTT. V and J are TRBV5-4 and TRBJ1-1; TRBD1 agrees at 9 bases. This CDR3 is 14 amino acids long. Trimming at V came to 1 base and at J to 6 bases, leaving 4 bases not matched to a gene. The germline V gene encodes CDR1 SGHNT and CDR2 YYREEE (reference sequence).

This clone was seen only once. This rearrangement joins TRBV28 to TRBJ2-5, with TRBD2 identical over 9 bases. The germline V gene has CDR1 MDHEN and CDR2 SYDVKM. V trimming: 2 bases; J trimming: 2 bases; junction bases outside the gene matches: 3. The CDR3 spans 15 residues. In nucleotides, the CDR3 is TGTGCCAGCAGTTTAAGGACTAGCGCACAAGAGACCCAGTACTTC. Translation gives CASSLRTSAQETQYF.

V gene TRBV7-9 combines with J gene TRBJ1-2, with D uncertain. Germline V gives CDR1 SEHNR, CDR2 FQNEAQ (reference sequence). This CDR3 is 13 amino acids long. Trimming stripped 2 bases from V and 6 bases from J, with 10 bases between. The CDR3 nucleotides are TGTGCCAGCAGCTTATTAGATCCCAATGGCTACACCTTC. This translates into CASSLLDPNGYTF.

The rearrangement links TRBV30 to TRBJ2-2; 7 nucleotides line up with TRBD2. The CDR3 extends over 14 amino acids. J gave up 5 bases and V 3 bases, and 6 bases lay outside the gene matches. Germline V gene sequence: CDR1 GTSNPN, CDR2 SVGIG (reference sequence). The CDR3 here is CAWRSLAETGELFF. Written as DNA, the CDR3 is TGTGCCTGGAGGTCCCTAGCGGAGACCGGGGAGCTGTTTTTT.

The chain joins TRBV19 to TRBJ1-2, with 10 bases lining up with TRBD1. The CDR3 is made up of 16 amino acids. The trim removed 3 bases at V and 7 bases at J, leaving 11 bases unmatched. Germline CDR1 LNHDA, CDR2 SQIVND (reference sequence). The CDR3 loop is CASSIGTGEGGSGYTF. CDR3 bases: TGTGCCAGTAGTATCGGGACAGGGGAGGGTGGTAGTGGCTACACCTTC.

For the CDR3, the DNA is TGCGCCAGCAGCTTGAATGGCGGGGGTGGCACTGAAGCTTTCTTT. It specifies CASSLNGGGGTEAFF. The chain recombines TRBV5-1 with TRBJ1-1; maybe TRBD1 (5 bases). Germline values: CDR1 SGHRS, CDR2 YFSETQ. The CDR3 contains 15 residues. The V end lost 1 base, the J end lost 4 bases, and 14 bases lay between the germline ends.

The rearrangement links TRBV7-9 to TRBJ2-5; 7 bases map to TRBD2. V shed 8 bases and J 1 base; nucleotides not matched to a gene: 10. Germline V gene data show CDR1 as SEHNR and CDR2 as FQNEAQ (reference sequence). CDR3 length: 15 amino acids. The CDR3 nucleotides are TGTGCCAGCTCCCTTGGGGGGGGGATCCAAGAGACCCAGTACTTC. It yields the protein CASSLGGGIQETQYF.

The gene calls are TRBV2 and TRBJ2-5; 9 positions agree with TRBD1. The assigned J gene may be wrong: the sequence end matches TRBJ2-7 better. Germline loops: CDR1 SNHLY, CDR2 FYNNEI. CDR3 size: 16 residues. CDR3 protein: CASERNRGQTFYEQYF. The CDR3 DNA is TGTGCCAGCGAACGGAACAGGGGGCAGACTTTCTACGAGCAGTACTTC.

The CDR3 reads CASRLRTSGYNEQFF. The CDR3 region has the DNA TGTGCCAGCAGATTGCGGACTAGCGGTTACAATGAGCAGTTCTTC. The chain combines TRBV2 with TRBJ2-1, with TRBD2 matching over 10 bases. In germline, CDR1 is SNHLY, CDR2 FYNNEI. Losses at the gene ends were 6 bases for V and 4 bases for J; bases not matched to a gene: 6. The CDR3 has 15 amino acids.

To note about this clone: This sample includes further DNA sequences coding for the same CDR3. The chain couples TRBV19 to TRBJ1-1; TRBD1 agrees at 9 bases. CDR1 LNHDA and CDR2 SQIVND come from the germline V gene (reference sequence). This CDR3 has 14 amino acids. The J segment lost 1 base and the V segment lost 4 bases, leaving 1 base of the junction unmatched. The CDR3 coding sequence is TGTGCCAGTAGTAAGGGACAGGGGAACACTGAAGCTTTCTTT. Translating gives CASSKGQGNTEAFF.

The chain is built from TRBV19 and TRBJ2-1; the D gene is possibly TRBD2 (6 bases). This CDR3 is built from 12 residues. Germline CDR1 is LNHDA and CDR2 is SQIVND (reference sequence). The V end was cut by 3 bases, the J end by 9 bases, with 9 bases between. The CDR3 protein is CASSIAGPEQFF. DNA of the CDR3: TGTGCCAGTAGTATTGCGGGGCCTGAGCAGTTCTTC.

This chain's CDR3 is CATRTGGTTEAFF. The CDR3 bases are TGTGCCACCCGGACAGGGGGGACCACTGAAGCTTTCTTT. J is TRBJ1-1 and V is TRBV10-3; 10 bases align to TRBD1. J gave up 4 bases and V 10 bases, and 6 bases lay outside the gene matches. Per germline, CDR1 ENHRY and CDR2 SYGVKD. The CDR3 contains 13 residues.

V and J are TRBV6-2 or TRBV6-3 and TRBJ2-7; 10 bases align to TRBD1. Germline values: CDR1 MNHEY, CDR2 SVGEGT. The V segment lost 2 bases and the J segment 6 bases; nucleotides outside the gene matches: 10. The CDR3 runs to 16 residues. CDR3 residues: CASSYHMDRGFGEQYF. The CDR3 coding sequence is TGTGCCAGCAGTTACCACATGGACAGGGGGTTCGGCGAGCAGTACTTC.